These T cell receptor beta chains were read from a single sample in a study of T cells in Graves' hyperthyroidism and ophthalmopathy. MiXCR was run by TCRdb on the multiplex PCR reads, yielding one entry per CDR3 protein. Here the sample spans 130,000 to 150,000 distinct CDR3 sequences, around 21% being singletons. Sequencing was performed on blood. The receptor source for this set is a woman in her fifties or sixties with Graves' hyperthyroidism that later progressed to Graves' ophthalmopathy. The CDR3 runs from the conserved cysteine through the conserved F or W. A D gene is named only where the DNA matches it firmly. Size values are once, few and many counts, or a class for expanded clones, and some rows have none.

abundance	v_gene	j_gene	d_gene	CDR3nt	CDR3aa
many	TRBV30	TRBJ2-2	TRBD2	TGTGCCTGGAGACTAGCGGGAGGGCCCGGGGAGCTGTTTTTT	CAWRLAGGPGELFF
-	TRBV20-1	TRBJ2-7	-	TGCAGTGCTAGTCGGGACACTCCCTACGAGCAGTACTTC	CSASRDTPYEQYF
-	TRBV12-3/TRBV12-4	TRBJ1-5	TRBD1	TGTGCCAGCAGCACCCGACAGGGATATCAGCCCCAGCATTTT	CASSTRQGYQPQHF
few	TRBV15	TRBJ1-2	-	TGTGCCACCAGCAGAGAAAAGGGGTTGGGCTATGGCTACACCTTC	CATSREKGLGYGYTF
-	TRBV5-1	TRBJ2-1	TRBD2	TGCGCCAGCAGCTTGTTAACGGGAGGACACAATGAGCAGTTCTTC	CASSLLTGGHNEQFF
-	TRBV6-2/TRBV6-3	TRBJ1-5	-	TGTGCCAGCAGGCCGGGCCTCCAGGCGCAGCCCCAGCATTTT	CASRPGLQAQPQHF
many	TRBV29-1	TRBJ2-1	-	TGCAGCGTTGATGAATTGGGGGGCCCCTACAATGAGCAGTTCTTC	CSVDELGGPYNEQFF
many	TRBV11-2	TRBJ2-2	-	TGTGCCAGCAGGATCGAACTTGTCTATGGCGGGGAGCTGTTTTTT	CASRIELVYGGELFF
few	TRBV7-2	TRBJ2-7	-	TGTGCCAGCAGCTTACCCCAGGGTTCCTACGAGCAGTACTTC	CASSLPQGSYEQYF
-	TRBV2	TRBJ2-2	TRBD2	TGTGCCAGCACCAAAGCGGGGGGCCCAACCACCGGGGAGCTGTTTTTT	CASTKAGGPTTGELFF
-	TRBV20-1	TRBJ1-4	-	TGCAGTGCTAGAAAGGGTAGTTTCGAAAAACTGTTTTTT	CSARKGSFEKLFF
many	TRBV27	TRBJ1-5	-	TGTGCCAGCAGTTTTAAGGTTAGCAATCAGCCCCAGCATTTT	CASSFKVSNQPQHF
many	TRBV29-1	TRBJ2-3	-	TGCAGCGTTACCGGCCCGGGAGGCACAGATACGCAGTATTTT	CSVTGPGGTDTQYF
many	TRBV2	TRBJ2-2	-	TGTGCCAGCAGTGAAAAGAGAACCTCCGGGGAGCTGTTTTTT	CASSEKRTSGELFF
many	TRBV20-1	TRBJ2-7	TRBD2	TGCAGTGCCAGACGGCTAGCGGCTTCCTACGAGCAGTACTTC	CSARRLAASYEQYF
-	TRBV6-1	TRBJ1-3	-	TGTGCCAGCAGTGAGACGGTCCTACTCTCTGGAAACACCATATATTTT	CASSETVLLSGNTIYF
many	TRBV6-5	TRBJ1-3	-	TGTGCCAGCAGTTACTCGTCCCAGGGACCTATCTCTGGAAACACCATATATTTT	CASSYSSQGPISGNTIYF
many	TRBV2	TRBJ2-5	-	TGTGCCAGCAGTGAAGCGCTTCAGGGGCGTGCACAAGAGACCCAGTACTTC	CASSEALQGRAQETQYF
-	TRBV11-2	TRBJ2-2	TRBD2	TGTGCCAGCAGCCCCGATCTACTAGCGGTCAGAAACACCGGGGAGCTGTTTTTT	CASSPDLLAVRNTGELFF
many	TRBV13	TRBJ1-3	TRBD1	TGTGCCAGCAGCGTACAGGGGGCGCGAAACACCATATATTTT	CASSVQGARNTIYF
-	TRBV7-9	TRBJ2-7	TRBD1	TGTGCCAGCAGCTTATTCGGGACAGGCGGAGAGCAGTACTTC	CASSLFGTGGEQYF
-	TRBV19	TRBJ2-3	TRBD2	TGTGCCAGTAGTATCACGGGACTAGCGGGGGATAGCACAGATACGCAGTATTTT	CASSITGLAGDSTDTQYF
many	TRBV10-2	TRBJ1-2	-	TGCGCCAGCAGTGACAGGGGAAACTATGGCTACACCTTC	CASSDRGNYGYTF
many	TRBV5-1	TRBJ2-5	TRBD2	TGCGCCAGCAGCCCCATAGCGGGATCGGGAGAGACCCAGTACTTC	CASSPIAGSGETQYF
many	TRBV18	TRBJ1-1	-	TGTGCCAGCTCACCAGGTTTCCGCACTGAAGCTTTCTTT	CASSPGFRTEAFF
-	TRBV19	TRBJ2-3	-	TGTGCCAGTAGTCCGAGGTGGGCTAGCACAGATACGCAGTATTTT	CASSPRWASTDTQYF
-	TRBV28	TRBJ2-1	-	TGTGCCAGCAGCTCGAGCGGCACTATTGAGATCGTCTTC	CASSSSGTIEIVF
many	TRBV5-1	TRBJ1-1	-	TGCGCCAGCAGCCGGATGGGAGGGAGTTCCACTGAAGCTTTCTTT	CASSRMGGSSTEAFF
many	TRBV28	TRBJ1-1	-	TGTGCCAGCAGTCCTCAACGATTCGAAGCTTTCTTT	CASSPQRFEAFF
once	TRBV3-1	TRBJ2-7	-	TGTGCCAGCAGCCAAGGGCGAGCCGAGCAGTACTTC	CASSQGRAEQYF
many	TRBV30	TRBJ1-4	-	TGTGCCTGGAGTGTACGCCAGGGGAGGGAAAAACTGTTTTTT	CAWSVRQGREKLFF
-	TRBV20-1	TRBJ1-2	TRBD1	TGCAGTGCAAACTCAGGGGGCTTTGGCTATGGCTACACCTTC	CSANSGGFGYGYTF
many	TRBV18	TRBJ2-7	TRBD2	TGTGCCAGCTCACTGAGCGGGAGGGCCCGTAACGAGCAGTACTTC	CASSLSGRARNEQYF
many	TRBV6-2/TRBV6-3	TRBJ2-1	TRBD1	TGTGCCAGCAGTTATGGGGGGACAGGGCTAGGATCCTACAATGAGCAGTTCTTC	CASSYGGTGLGSYNEQFF
-	TRBV29-1	TRBJ2-7	-	TGCAGCGTTTCTTGGACAGCCACCTACGAGCAGTACTTC	CSVSWTATYEQYF
many	TRBV13	TRBJ2-5	-	TGTGCCAGCAGCTTAGCAGAGACCCAGTACTTC	CASSLAETQYF
many	TRBV29-1	TRBJ2-3	-	TGCAGCGTAACAGATGCTGGCACAGATACGCAGTATTTT	CSVTDAGTDTQYF
-	TRBV7-9	TRBJ2-7	TRBD1	TGTGCCAGCAGCTCCCTAACCGGGACAGCCGACCAGTACTTC	CASSSLTGTADQYF
many	TRBV28	TRBJ1-6	-	TGTGCCAGCAGCCGCTACAGGGATAATTCACCCCTCCACTTT	CASSRYRDNSPLHF
few	TRBV25-1	TRBJ1-6	-	TGTGCCAGCAGTTGGAAGGGGGATTCACCCCTCCACTTT	CASSWKGDSPLHF